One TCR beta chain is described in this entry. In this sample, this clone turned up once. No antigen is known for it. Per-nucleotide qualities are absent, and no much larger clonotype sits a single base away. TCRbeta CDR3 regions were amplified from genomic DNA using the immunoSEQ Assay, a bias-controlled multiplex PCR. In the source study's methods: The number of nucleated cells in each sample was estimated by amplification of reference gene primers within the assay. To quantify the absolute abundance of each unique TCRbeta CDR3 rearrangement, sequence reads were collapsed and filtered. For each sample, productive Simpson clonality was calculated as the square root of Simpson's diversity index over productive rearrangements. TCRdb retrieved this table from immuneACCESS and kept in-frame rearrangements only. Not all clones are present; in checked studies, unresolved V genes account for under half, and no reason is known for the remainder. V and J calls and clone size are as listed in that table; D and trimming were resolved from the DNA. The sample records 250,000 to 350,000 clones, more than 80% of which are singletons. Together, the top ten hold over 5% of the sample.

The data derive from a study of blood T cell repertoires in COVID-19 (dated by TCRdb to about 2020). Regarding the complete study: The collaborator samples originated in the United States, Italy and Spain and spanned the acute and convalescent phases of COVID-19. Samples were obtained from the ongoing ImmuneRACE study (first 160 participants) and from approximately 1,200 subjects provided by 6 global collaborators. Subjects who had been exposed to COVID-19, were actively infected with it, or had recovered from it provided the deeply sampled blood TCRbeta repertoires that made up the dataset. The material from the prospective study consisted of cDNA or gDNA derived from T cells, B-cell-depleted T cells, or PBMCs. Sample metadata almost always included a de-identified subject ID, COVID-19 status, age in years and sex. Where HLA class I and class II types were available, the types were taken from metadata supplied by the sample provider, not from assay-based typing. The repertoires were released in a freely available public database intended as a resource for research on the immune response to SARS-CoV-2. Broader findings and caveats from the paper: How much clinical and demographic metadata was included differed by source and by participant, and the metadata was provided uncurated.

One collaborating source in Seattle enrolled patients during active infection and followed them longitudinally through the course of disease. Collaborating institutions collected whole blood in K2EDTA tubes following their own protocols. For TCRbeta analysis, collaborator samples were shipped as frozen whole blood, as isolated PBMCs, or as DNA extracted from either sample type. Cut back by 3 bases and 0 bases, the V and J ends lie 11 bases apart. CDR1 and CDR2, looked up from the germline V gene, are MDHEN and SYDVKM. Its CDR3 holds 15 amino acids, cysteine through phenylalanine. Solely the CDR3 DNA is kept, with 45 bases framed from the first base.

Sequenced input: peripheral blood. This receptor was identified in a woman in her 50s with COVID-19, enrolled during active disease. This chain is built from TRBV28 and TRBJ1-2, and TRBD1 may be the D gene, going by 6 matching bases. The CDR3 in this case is CASSLVRTANYGYTF. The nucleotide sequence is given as TGTGCCAGCAGTTTGGTGAGGACAGCTAACTATGGCTACACCTTC.